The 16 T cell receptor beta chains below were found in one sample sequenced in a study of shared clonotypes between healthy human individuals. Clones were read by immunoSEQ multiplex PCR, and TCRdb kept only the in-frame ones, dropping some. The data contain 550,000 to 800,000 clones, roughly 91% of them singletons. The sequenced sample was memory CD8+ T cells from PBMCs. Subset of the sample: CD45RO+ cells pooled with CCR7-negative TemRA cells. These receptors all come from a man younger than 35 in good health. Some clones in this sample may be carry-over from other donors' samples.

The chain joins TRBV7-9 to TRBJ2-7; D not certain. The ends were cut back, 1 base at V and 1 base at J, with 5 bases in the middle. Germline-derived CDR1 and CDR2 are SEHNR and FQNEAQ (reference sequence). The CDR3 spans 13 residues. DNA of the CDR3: TGTGCCAGCAGCTTAGTCTGGTCCTACGAGCAGTACTTC. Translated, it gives CASSLVWSYEQYF.

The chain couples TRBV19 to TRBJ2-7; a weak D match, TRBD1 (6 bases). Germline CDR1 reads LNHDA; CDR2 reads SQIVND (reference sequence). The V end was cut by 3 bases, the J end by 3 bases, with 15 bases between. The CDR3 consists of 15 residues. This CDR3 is CASSIAGGDIYEQYF. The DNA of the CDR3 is TGTGCCAGTAGTATCGCTGGTGGGGACATCTACGAGCAGTACTTC.

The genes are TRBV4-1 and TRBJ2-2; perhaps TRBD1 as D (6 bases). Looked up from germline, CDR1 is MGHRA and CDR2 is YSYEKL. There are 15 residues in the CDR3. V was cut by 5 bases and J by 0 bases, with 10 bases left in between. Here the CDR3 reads CASSDRDTNTGELFF. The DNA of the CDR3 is TGCGCCAGCAGCGACCGGGACACGAACACCGGGGAGCTGTTTTTT.

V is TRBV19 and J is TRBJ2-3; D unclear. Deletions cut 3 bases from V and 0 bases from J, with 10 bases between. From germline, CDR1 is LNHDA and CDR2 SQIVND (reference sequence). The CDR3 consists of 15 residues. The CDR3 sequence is CASSIFPVSTDTQYF. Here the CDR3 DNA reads TGTGCCAGTAGTATTTTTCCAGTTAGCACAGATACGCAGTATTTT.

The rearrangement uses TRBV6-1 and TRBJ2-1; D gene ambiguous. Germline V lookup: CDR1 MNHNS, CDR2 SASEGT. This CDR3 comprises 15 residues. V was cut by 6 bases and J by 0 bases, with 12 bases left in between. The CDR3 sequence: CASSPSRTSYNEQFF. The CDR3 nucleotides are TGTGCCAGCAGCCCAAGTCGAACCTCCTACAATGAGCAGTTCTTC.

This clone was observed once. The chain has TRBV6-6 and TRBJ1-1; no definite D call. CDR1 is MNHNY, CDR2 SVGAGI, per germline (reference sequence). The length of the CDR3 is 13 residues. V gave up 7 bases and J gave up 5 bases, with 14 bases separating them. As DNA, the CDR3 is TGTGCCAGCACCTCATGGGCCGATACTGAAGCTTTCTTT. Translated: CASTSWADTEAFF.

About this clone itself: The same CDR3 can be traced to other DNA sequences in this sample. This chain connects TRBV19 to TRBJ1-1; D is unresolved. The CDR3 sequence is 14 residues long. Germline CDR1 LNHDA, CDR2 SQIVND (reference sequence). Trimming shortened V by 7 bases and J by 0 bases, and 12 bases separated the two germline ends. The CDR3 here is CASTPRGMNTEAFF. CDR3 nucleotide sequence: TGTGCCAGTACCCCCCGAGGAATGAACACTGAAGCTTTCTTT.

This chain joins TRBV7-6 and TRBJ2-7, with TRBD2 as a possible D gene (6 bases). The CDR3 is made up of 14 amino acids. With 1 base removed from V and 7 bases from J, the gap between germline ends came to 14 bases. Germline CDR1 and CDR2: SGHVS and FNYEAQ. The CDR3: CASSLDPGGREQYF. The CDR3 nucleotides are TGTGCCAGCAGCTTAGACCCCGGGGGTCGTGAGCAGTACTTC.

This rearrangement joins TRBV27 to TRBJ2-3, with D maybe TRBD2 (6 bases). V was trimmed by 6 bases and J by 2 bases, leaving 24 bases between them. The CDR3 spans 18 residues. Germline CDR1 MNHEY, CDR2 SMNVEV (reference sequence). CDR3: CASSLETLTGRPTDTQYF. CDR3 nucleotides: TGTGCCAGCAGCTTGGAGACCCTCACCGGGAGACCCACAGATACGCAGTATTTT.

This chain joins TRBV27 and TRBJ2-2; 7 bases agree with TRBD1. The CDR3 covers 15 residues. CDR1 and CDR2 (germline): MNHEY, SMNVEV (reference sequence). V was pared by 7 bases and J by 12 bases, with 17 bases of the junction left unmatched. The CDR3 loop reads CASTSRGRVLDKLFF. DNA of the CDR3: TGTGCCAGCACTTCAAGGGGGCGGGTGCTGGACAAGCTGTTTTTT.

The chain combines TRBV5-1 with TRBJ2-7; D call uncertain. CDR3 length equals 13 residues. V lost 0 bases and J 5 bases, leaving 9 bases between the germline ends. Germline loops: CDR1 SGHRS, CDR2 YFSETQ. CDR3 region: CASSLAGTDEQYF. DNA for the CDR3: TGCGCCAGCAGCTTGGCAGGCACGGACGAGCAGTACTTC.

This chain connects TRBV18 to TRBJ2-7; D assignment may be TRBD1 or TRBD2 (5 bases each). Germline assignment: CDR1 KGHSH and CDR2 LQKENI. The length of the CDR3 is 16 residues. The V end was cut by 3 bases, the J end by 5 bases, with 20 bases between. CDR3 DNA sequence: TGTGCCAGCTCACCCCAATATAGGGGAGCCGGTAACGAGCAGTACTTC. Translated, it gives CASSPQYRGAGNEQYF.

The CDR3 sequence: CASSGTGGVYEQYF. CDR3 nucleotides: TGTGCCAGCAGTGGGACAGGGGGTGTATACGAGCAGTACTTC. The chain uses TRBV28 and TRBJ2-7, with 11 bases aligning to TRBD1. Germline-derived CDR1 and CDR2 are MDHEN and SYDVKM. Germline trimming cut 5 bases from V and 4 bases from J; bases unmatched to any gene: 4. The CDR3 consists of 14 residues.

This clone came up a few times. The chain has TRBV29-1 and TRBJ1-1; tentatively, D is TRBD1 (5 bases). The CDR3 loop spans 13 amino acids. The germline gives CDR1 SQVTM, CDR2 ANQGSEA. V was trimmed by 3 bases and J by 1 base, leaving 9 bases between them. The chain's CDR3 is CSVDGGANTEAFF. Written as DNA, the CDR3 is TGCAGCGTTGACGGCGGGGCGAACACTGAAGCTTTCTTT.

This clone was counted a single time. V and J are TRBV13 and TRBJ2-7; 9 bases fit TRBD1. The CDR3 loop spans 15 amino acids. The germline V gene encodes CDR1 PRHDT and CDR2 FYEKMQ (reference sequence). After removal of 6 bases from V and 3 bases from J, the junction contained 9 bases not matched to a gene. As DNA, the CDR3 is TGTGCCAGCAGATCCACGGGACAGGGTATCTACGAGCAGTACTTC. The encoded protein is CASRSTGQGIYEQYF.

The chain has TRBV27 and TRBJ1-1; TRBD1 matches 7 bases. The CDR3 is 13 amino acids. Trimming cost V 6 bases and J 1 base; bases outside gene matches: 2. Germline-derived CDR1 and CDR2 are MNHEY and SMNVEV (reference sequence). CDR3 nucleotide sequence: TGTGCCAGCAGGTGGACAGGGAACACTGAAGCTTTCTTT. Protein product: CASRWTGNTEAFF.